The T cell receptor beta chain described here comes from a study of neurological immune-mediated disorders. Germline V gives CDR1 SGHRS, CDR2 YFSETQ. V was pared by 4 bases and J by 9 bases, with 12 bases between. The CDR3 loop spans 12 amino acids. Time point defined: longitudinal time-point 1 (baseline). There are many counts of this clonotype. TCRdb independently ran MiXCR on the 5' RACE reads; one entry per CDR3 protein. Among 55,000 to 75,000 distinct CDR3 sequences listed, about an eighth were seen once. Sequencing was carried out using PBMCs. This sequence joins TRBV5-1 and TRBJ2-3; weak D call: TRBD2 (6 bases). This TCR derives from a female donor with HTLV-1-associated myelopathy (HAM/TSP). CDR3 DNA sequence: TGCGCCAGCAGCCCGCCGGGACTCACGCAGTATTTT. Protein: CASSPPGLTQYF.